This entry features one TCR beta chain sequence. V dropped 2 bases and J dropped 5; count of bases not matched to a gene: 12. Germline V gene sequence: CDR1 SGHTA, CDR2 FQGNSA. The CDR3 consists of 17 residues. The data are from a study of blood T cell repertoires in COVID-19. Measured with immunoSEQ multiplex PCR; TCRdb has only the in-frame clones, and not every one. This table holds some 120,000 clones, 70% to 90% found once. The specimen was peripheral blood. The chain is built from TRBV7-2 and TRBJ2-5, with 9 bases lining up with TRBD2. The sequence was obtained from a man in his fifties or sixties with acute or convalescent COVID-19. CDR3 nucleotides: TGTGCCAGCAGCTTATCAGCGGGAGGTTTCGTAACGGAGACCCAGTACTTC. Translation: CASSLSAGGFVTETQYF.